The 10 T cell receptor beta chains given below trace back to one sample, sequenced in a study of brain T cells in children with intractable seizures. The method was immunoSEQ multiplex PCR; TCRdb's version includes in-frame clones alone and lacks a portion of them. The sample includes 340,000 or so clones, 93% of them seen just once. The time point denotes: blood from clinic visit 5 months post-surgery; TSC patient then seizure free. The sample was peripheral blood, taken less than 6 months after surgery. Receptors were obtained from a boy under two years old with tuberous sclerosis and intractable seizures.

The V call is TRBV6-2 or TRBV6-3, the J call TRBJ1-6; no definite D call. CDR1 is MNHEY, CDR2 SVGEGT, per germline. The germline V and J ends were trimmed by 4 bases and 17 bases, with 12 bases remaining between them. CDR3 length: 11 amino acids. CDR3 residues: CASSSRVGVHF. The DNA for the CDR3 is TGTGCCAGCAGTTCAAGGGTTGGTGTCCACTTT.

This clone is a singleton in its sample. The chain joins TRBV29-1 to TRBJ2-7; no definite D call. Trimming took off 4 bases at V and 5 bases at J, with 12 bases between the two ends. Germline values: CDR1 SQVTM, CDR2 ANQGSEA. This CDR3 has 12 amino acids. CDR3 coding DNA: TGCAGCGTTGCTGCAGCGACCGACGAGCAGTACTTC. This encodes CSVAAATDEQYF.

The chain carries TRBV6-1 and TRBJ2-4, with D maybe TRBD2 (6 bases). Per germline, CDR1 MNHNS and CDR2 SASEGT. The CDR3 runs to 16 residues. The V end lost 2 bases, the J end lost 0 bases, and 11 bases lay between the germline ends. CDR3 residues: CASSEIGSGAKNIQYF. In DNA, the CDR3 is TGTGCCAGCAGTGAAATAGGTAGCGGAGCCAAAAACATTCAGTACTTC.

The gene calls are TRBV10-2 and TRBJ2-7; TRBD2 aligns across 12 bases. V was clipped by 0 bases and J by 3 bases; unmatched bases: 6. The CDR3 runs 17 residues. Germline V gene lookup returns CDR1 WSHSY and CDR2 SAAADI. The CDR3 reads CASSESLAGGINYEQYF. The DNA for the CDR3 is TGCGCCAGCAGTGAGTCGCTAGCGGGAGGGATAAACTACGAGCAGTACTTC.

V gene TRBV11-2 combines with J gene TRBJ1-1; D gene ambiguous. Germline CDR1 and CDR2: SGHAT and FQNNGV. The CDR3 contains 15 residues. V lost 6 bases and J 4 bases, leaving 18 bases between the germline ends. CDR3 residues: CASRSFLSSPTEAFF. DNA for the CDR3: TGTGCCAGCAGATCCTTCCTTAGTAGCCCCACTGAAGCTTTCTTT.

The chain uses TRBV6-5 and TRBJ2-3; 7 nucleotides align to TRBD2. This CDR3 spans 13 amino acids. Germline assignment: CDR1 MNHEY and CDR2 SVGAGI. J gave up 4 bases and V 8 bases, and 6 bases lay outside the gene matches. The CDR3 reads CASEGAGADTQYF. CDR3 in DNA: TGTGCCAGCGAAGGGGCGGGGGCAGATACGCAGTATTTT.

In this sample, this clone turned up a few times. V usage is TRBV7-8 and J usage is TRBJ1-1; no firm D call. The germline V gene encodes CDR1 SGHVS and CDR2 FQNEAQ. V dropped 1 base and J dropped 1 base, with 7 bases sitting between them. This CDR3 spans 14 amino acids. The CDR3 DNA follows: TGTGCCAGCAGCTTAGTCCTCGAGAACACTGAAGCTTTCTTT. Its protein product is CASSLVLENTEAFF.

For this clone: Other DNA sequences of this sample code for an identical CDR3. The chain recombines TRBV7-9 with TRBJ1-1; the match to TRBD1 covers 8 bases. Germline CDR1 is SEHNR and CDR2 is FQNEAQ (reference sequence). CDR3 size: 15 residues. J gave up 0 bases and V 5 bases, and 5 bases lay outside the gene matches. The DNA of the CDR3 is TGTGCCAGCAGCCTAGGACAGGGTCTGAACACTGAAGCTTTCTTT. Amino acid sequence: CASSLGQGLNTEAFF.

This CDR3 is CSASGGGGGDTQYF. In nucleotides, the CDR3 is TGCAGTGCTAGTGGAGGCGGAGGGGGAGATACGCAGTATTTT. The rearrangement uses TRBV20-1 and TRBJ2-3; the D call may be TRBD1 or TRBD2 (6 bases each). The CDR3 has 14 amino acids. V was pared by 3 bases and J by 5 bases, with 15 bases between. Germline loops: CDR1 DFQATT, CDR2 SNEGSKA (reference sequence).

CDR3 sequence (DNA): TGTGCCAGCGGACCGAGATTTGGAGATACGCAGTATTTT. Amino acids: CASGPRFGDTQYF. The gene calls are TRBV12-3 or TRBV12-4 and TRBJ2-3, with unresolved D. The CDR3 sequence is 13 residues long. The V end lost 8 bases, the J end lost 5 bases, and 14 bases lay between the germline ends.